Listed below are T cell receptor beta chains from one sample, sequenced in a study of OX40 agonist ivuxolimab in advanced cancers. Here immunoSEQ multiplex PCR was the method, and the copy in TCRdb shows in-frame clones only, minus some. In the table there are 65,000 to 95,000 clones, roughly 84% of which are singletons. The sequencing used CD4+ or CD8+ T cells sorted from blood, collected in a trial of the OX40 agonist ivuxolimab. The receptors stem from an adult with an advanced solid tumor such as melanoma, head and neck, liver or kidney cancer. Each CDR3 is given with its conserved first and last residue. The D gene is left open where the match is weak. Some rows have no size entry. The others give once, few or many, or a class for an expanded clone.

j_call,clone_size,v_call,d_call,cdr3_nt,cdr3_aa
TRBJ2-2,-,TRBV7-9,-,TGTGCCAGCAGCTTAGGCACGGGCCGCGGGGAGCTGTTTTTT,CASSLGTGRGELFF
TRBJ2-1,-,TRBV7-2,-,TGTGCCAGCAGCCCCCAGCGGGATGAGCAGTTCTTC,CASSPQRDEQFF
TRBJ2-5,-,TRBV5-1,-,TGCGCCAGCAGCTTGAATCAGGGGGGGATAAGACAAGAGACCCAGTACTTC,CASSLNQGGIRQETQYF
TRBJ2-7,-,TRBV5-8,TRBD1,TGTGCCAGCAGCTTCGGGACAGGGGTCTACGAGCAGTACTTC,CASSFGTGVYEQYF
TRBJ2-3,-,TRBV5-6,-,TGTGCCAGCCGGTCCCTAACAGATACGCAGTATTTT,CASRSLTDTQYF
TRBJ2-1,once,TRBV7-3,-,TGTGCCAGCAGCTCGACCCAAGGTAGCCCTGAGTTCTTC,CASSSTQGSPEFF
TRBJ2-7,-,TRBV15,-,TGTGCCACCAGCAGAGATTTCACGGGATTGGACGAGCAGTACTTC,CATSRDFTGLDEQYF
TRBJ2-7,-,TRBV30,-,TGTGCCTGGAGTGTGGGGGGCTACGAGCAGTACTTC,CAWSVGGYEQYF
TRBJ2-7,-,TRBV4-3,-,TGCGCCAGCAGCCAAGATCTAAAGAACTCCTACGAGCAGTACTTC,CASSQDLKNSYEQYF
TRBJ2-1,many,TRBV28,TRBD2,TGTGCCAGCAGCGGCGGGAGTACCTACAATGAGCAGTTCTTC,CASSGGSTYNEQFF
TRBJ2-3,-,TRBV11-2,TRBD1,TGTGCCAGCAGCTTGTGGGGACAGCAGACAGATACGCAGTATTTT,CASSLWGQQTDTQYF
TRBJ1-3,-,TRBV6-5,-,TGTGCCAGCAGTTACTCATTTACAAGCTCTGGAAACACCATATATTTT,CASSYSFTSSGNTIYF
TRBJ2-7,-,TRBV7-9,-,TGTGCCAGCAGCTTAGAGTACGAGCAGTACTTC,CASSLEYEQYF
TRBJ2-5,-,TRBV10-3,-,TGTGCCATCAGTGAGCCCCTGGACGAATCCCAAGAGACCCAGTACTTC,CAISEPLDESQETQYF
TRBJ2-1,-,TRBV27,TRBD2,TGTGCCAGCAGTGCCCACACTAGCGGGAAAAAGCTTGAGCAGTTCTTC,CASSAHTSGKKLEQFF
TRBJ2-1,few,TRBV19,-,TGTGCCAGTAGTCTTCCGAGCCGTAGCCCCTACAATGAGCAGTTCTTC,CASSLPSRSPYNEQFF
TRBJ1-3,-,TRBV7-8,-,TGTGCCAGCAGCCCACGCTTCCAGATGGACAGTAGATCTGGAAACACCATATATTTT,CASSPRFQMDSRSGNTIYF
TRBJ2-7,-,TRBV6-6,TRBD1,TGTGCCAGCAGACCTGGGGACAGGGTTCCCTACGAGCAGTACTTC,CASRPGDRVPYEQYF
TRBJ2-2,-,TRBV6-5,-,TGTGCCAGCAGTCAACGGGAGATACGTGCCGGGGAGCTGTTTTTT,CASSQREIRAGELFF
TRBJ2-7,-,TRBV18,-,TGTGCCAGCTCACCCGCCGAGGAGGGGGGGTCCGAGCAGTACTTC,CASSPAEEGGSEQYF
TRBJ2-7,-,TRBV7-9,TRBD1,TGTGCCAGCAGCCCCGGGACAGGGGGCACCTACGAGCAGTACTTC,CASSPGTGGTYEQYF
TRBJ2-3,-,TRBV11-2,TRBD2,TGTGCCAGCAGCTTCTCTTGGCTAGCGGGGAATACGCAGTATTTT,CASSFSWLAGNTQYF
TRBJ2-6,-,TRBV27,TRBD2,TGTGCCAGCAGTTGGCTAGCGGGGAACTCTGGGGCCAACGTCCTGACTTTC,CASSWLAGNSGANVLTF
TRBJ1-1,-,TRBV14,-,TGTGCCAGCAGCCAAGAATCTATTAACACTGAAGCTTTCTTT,CASSQESINTEAFF
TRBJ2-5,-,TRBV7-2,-,TGTGCCAGCAGCTTAGCAGGGAGCGAGACCCAGTACTTC,CASSLAGSETQYF
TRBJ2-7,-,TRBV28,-,TGTGCCAGCAGACCCACCGGGACCCGAGGGAATTCGGACTCTTACGAGCAGTACTTC,CASRPTGTRGNSDSYEQYF
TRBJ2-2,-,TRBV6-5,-,TGTGCCAGCAGTTACGGGGCCGGGGAGCTGTTTTTT,CASSYGAGELFF
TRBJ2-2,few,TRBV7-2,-,TGTGCCAGCAGCTTAGTTGGGGGAGGGGAGCTGTTTTTT,CASSLVGGGELFF
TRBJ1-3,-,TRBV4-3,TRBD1,TGCGCCAGCAGCCAAGATTGGGACAGGGGGTCTGGAAACACCATATATTTT,CASSQDWDRGSGNTIYF
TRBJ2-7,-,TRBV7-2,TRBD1,TGTGCCAGCAGCTCGGGACAGGGTAAATACGAGCAGTACTTC,CASSSGQGKYEQYF
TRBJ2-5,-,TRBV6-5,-,TGTGCCAGCAGTTACAGTTACCTCGAGGAGACCCAGTACTTC,CASSYSYLEETQYF
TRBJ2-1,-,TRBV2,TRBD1,TGTGCCAGGGGACAGGGTAGCGATGAGCAGTTCTTC,CARGQGSDEQFF
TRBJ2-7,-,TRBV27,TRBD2,TGTGCCAGCAGTTTAAGTAACGCGGGAGGGCGGAACGAGCAGTACTTC,CASSLSNAGGRNEQYF
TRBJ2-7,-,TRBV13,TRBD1,TGTGCCAGCAGCCCTAAAACAAAAGGGGGCCCCACCTACGAGCAGTACTTC,CASSPKTKGGPTYEQYF
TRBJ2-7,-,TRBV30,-,TGTGCCCAGAGCCTTGAGAGGGGGAGCTCCTACGAGCAGTACTTC,CAQSLERGSSYEQYF
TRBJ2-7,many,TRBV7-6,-,TGTGCCAGCAGCTTAGGGGACGACTCCTACGAGCAGTACTTC,CASSLGDDSYEQYF
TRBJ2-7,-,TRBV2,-,TGTGCCAGCAATAGGGACACTCTATACGAGCAGTACTTC,CASNRDTLYEQYF
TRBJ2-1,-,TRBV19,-,TGTGCCAGTACGGGGACCGGGCCCTATGAGCAGTTCTTC,CASTGTGPYEQFF
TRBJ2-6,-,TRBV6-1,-,TGTGCCAGCAGTGAAGTCTTTCAGCAGCCAGTCCTGACTTTC,CASSEVFQQPVLTF
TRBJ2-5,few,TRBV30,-,TGTGCCTGGAGCGGAGGGGGGGCCGAGACCCAGTACTTC,CAWSGGGAETQYF
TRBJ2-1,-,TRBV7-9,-,TGTGCCAGCAGCCGAACCATTCGGAATGGGGAGGGGGACTACAATGAGCAGTTCTTC,CASSRTIRNGEGDYNEQFF
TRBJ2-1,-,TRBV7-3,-,TGTGCCAGCAGCCCAGGAGGCCTAAATGAGCAGTTCTTC,CASSPGGLNEQFF
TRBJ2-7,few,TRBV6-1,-,TGTGCCAGCAGTTACCAGAGCGAGCAGTACTTC,CASSYQSEQYF
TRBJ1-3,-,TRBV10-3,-,TGTGCCATCACCGACAGAACAATCTCTGGAAACACCATATATTTT,CAITDRTISGNTIYF
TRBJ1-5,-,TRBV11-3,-,TGTGCCAGCAGCTTAGGTTGGGGCCAGCCCCAGCATTTT,CASSLGWGQPQHF
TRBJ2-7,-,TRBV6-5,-,TGTGCCAGCAGTGGCCGGGACAACTACGAGCAGTACTTC,CASSGRDNYEQYF
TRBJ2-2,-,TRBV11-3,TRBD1,TGTGCCAGCAGCTCAAGGACAGGGATTGTCCGGGAGCTGTTTTTT,CASSSRTGIVRELFF
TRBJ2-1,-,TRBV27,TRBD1,TGTGCCAGCAGGCCCACGGGACAGGGGTTTCGAATTGCCTACAATGAGCAGTTCTTC,CASRPTGQGFRIAYNEQFF
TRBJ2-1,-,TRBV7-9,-,TGTGCCAGCAGCTTAGATCGAGGAGGAGGGGTGTATGAGCAGTTCTTC,CASSLDRGGGVYEQFF
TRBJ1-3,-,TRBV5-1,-,TGCGCCAGCAGCTTTGGGGGCAGCTCTGGAAACACCATATATTTT,CASSFGGSSGNTIYF
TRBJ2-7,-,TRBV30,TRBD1,TGTGCCTGGAGTCTATGGACTGGGACAGCCTCCTACGAGCAGTACTTC,CAWSLWTGTASYEQYF
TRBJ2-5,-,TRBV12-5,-,TGTGCTAGTGGTTTAGGAGATATCCAAGAGACCCAGTACTTC,CASGLGDIQETQYF
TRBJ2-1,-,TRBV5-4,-,TGTGCCAGCAGCTCGGACTGGGGCAATGAGCAGTTCTTC,CASSSDWGNEQFF
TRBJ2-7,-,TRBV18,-,TGTGCCAGCTCACTGGGACTCTACGAGCAGTACTTC,CASSLGLYEQYF
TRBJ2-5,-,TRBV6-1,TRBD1,TGTGCCAGCAGACGAGGGACAGGGGTAGAGACCCAGTACTTC,CASRRGTGVETQYF
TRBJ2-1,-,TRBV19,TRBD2,TGTGCCAGTAGTCCGGTCAGCCTAGCGGGTTACAATGAGCAGTTCTTC,CASSPVSLAGYNEQFF
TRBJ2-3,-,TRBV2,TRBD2,TGTGCCAGCAGTGTGGGGGGGAAAAGCGATACGCAGTATTTT,CASSVGGKSDTQYF